This TCR beta chain stems from a study of T cell repertoires in cytomegalovirus infection. Looking at the study overall: Public TCR beta signature analysis indicated the presence of both CMV infection and matching HLA type.

The table lists this clonotype with many counts. TCRdb processed the reads anew with MiXCR; each CDR3 protein has one entry. Here the sample spans fewer than 350,000 distinct CDR3 sequences, roughly 16% being singletons. V lost 5 bases to trimming and J lost 5 bases, with 18 bases between them. The CDR3 length is 16 residues. From germline, CDR1 is SGHTA and CDR2 FQGNSA. The clonotype was recovered from a human donor in good health (CMV status not recorded). Some clones in this sample may be carry-over from other donors' samples. The V and J genes are TRBV7-2 and TRBJ2-2; a weak D match, TRBD2 (5 bases). Sequencing used PBMCs. DNA of the CDR3: TGTGCCAGCAGCGCTTCGGGGAACACGGGAACCGGGGAGCTGTTTTTT. Translated: CASSASGNTGTGELFF.